Below, 12 T cell receptor beta chains from the same sample are listed, as sequenced in a study of CD8 T cells in Susac syndrome. The authors reverse transcribed roughly 0.5 to 1 ug RNA with random hexamers. TCRdb redid the calling of the immunoSEQ multiplex PCR reads with MiXCR, one entry per CDR3 protein. The top ten hold 0.18% of the sample, which has some 300,000 distinct CDR3 sequences, around 89% seen once. The sequencing input was CD8+ T cells from PBMCs. The receptors come from a human donor with multiple sclerosis.

This chain joins TRBV11-2 and TRBJ2-3, with TRBD2 matching 14 bases. Germline CDR1 reads SGHAT; CDR2 reads FQNNGV. The CDR3 totals 18 residues. V lost 1 base to trimming and J lost 4 bases; unmatched junction nucleotides: 7. The CDR3: CASSLVPTSGGVSDTQYF. The CDR3, as DNA: TGTGCCAGCAGCTTAGTCCCGACTAGCGGGGGGGTTTCAGATACGCAGTATTTT. Filled out from reference TRBV11-2 and TRBJ2-3, the complete variable domain reads EAGVAQSPRYKIIEKRQSVAFWCNPISGHATLYWYQQILGQGPKLLIQFQNNGVVDDSQLPKDRFSAERLKGVDSTLKIQPAKLEDSAVYLCASSLVPTSGGVSDTQYFGPGTRLTVL.

The V and J genes are TRBV29-1 and TRBJ2-1; 7 positions match TRBD1. CDR1 is SQVTM and CDR2 is ANQGSEA in the germline V gene. The CDR3 contains 19 residues. With V trimmed by 7 bases and J by 3 bases, 24 bases remained unmatched. The CDR3 protein is CSGSPDRTFRPPNYNEQFF. CDR3 nucleotides: TGCAGCGGGAGCCCGGACAGGACTTTCCGACCACCCAACTACAATGAGCAGTTCTTC.

J is TRBJ2-7 and V is TRBV4-1, with unresolved D. V was trimmed by 3 bases and J by 2 bases, leaving 14 bases between them. Looked up from germline, CDR1 is MGHRA and CDR2 is YSYEKL. CDR3 length: 15 amino acids. CDR3 sequence reads: CASSQGPLQTYEQYF. The CDR3 region has the DNA TGCGCCAGCAGCCAGGGTCCCTTACAGACCTACGAGCAGTACTTC.

The chain recombines TRBV4-1 with TRBJ2-7; 7 positions match TRBD1. CDR1 is MGHRA, CDR2 YSYEKL, per germline. The CDR3 spans 16 residues. Trimming took 3 bases from V and 6 from J; bases not matched to a gene: 14. The CDR3 DNA is TGCGCCAGCAGCCAGGCCCCCGGGACAGTTAATATCGAGCAGTACTTC. This encodes CASSQAPGTVNIEQYF.

This clonotype was recorded only once. J is TRBJ2-3 and V is TRBV5-4; 7 bases map to TRBD2. The germline V gene encodes CDR1 SGHNT and CDR2 YYREEE (reference sequence). The length of the CDR3 is 14 residues. V was pared by 2 bases and J by 1 base, with 1 base of the junction left unmatched. The CDR3 loop reads CASSFAGGTDTQYF. The CDR3, as DNA: TGTGCCAGCAGCTTCGCGGGAGGCACAGATACGCAGTATTTT. The full variable domain, completed using reference TRBV5-4 and TRBJ2-3, is ETGVTQSPTHLIKTRGQQVTLRCSSQSGHNTVSWYQQALGQGPQFIFQYYREEENGRGNFPPRFSGLQFPNYSSELNVNALELDDSALYLCASSFAGGTDTQYFGPGTRLTVL.

V and J are TRBV28 and TRBJ1-3; 9 bases fit TRBD1. Germline loops: CDR1 MDHEN, CDR2 SYDVKM. The CDR3 consists of 16 residues. V lost 6 bases, J lost 1 base, and 7 bases stayed unmatched. The CDR3 region is CASRGSGTGSGNTIYF. The CDR3 nucleotides are TGTGCCAGCAGGGGGAGCGGGACAGGGTCTGGAAACACCATATATTTT.

V is TRBV6-2 or TRBV6-3 and J is TRBJ2-7, with 9 bases lining up with TRBD1. Germline values: CDR1 MNHEY, CDR2 SVGEGT. Trimming took 4 bases from V and 7 from J; bases not matched to a gene: 11. The CDR3 covers 15 residues. CDR3 in amino acids: CASSSPGTGMVEQYF. The CDR3 bases are TGTGCCAGCAGTTCCCCAGGGACAGGGATGGTGGAGCAGTACTTC.

The V call is TRBV21-1, the J call TRBJ2-6; TRBD1 reflects the table's D call only, with no check against the DNA. TRBV21-1 is labeled a pseudogene. The CDR3 totals 18 residues. CDR3 protein: CASSRYQGSYSGANVLTF. In DNA, the CDR3 is TGTGCCAGCAGCCGATATCAGGGTAGCTACTCCGGGGCCAACGTCCTGACTTTC.

This chain connects TRBV27 to TRBJ2-5; the D gene is possibly TRBD2 (5 bases). Trimming shortened V by 6 bases and J by 4 bases, and 6 bases separated the two germline ends. CDR3 size: 11 residues. Germline V gene sequence: CDR1 MNHEY, CDR2 SMNVEV (reference sequence). CDR3 amino acids: CASRAGETQYF. CDR3 nucleotides: TGTGCCAGCAGGGCGGGAGAGACCCAGTACTTC.

The chain joins TRBV6-2 or TRBV6-3 to TRBJ1-2, with D maybe TRBD1 (6 bases). The CDR3 has 13 residues. V lost 6 bases and J 4 bases, leaving 12 bases between the germline ends. Germline CDR1 MNHEY, CDR2 SVGEGT. The CDR3 bases are TGTGCCAGCAGACATGGGGGCATCTATGGCTACACCTTC. Protein sequence: CASRHGGIYGYTF.

In this sample, this clonotype turned up once. This rearrangement joins TRBV27 to TRBJ2-1, with D unclear. The ends were cut back, 5 bases at V and 4 bases at J, with 15 bases in the middle. The CDR3 has 15 residues. Germline V gene lookup returns CDR1 MNHEY and CDR2 SMNVEV (reference sequence). The CDR3 sequence is CASSPTVPLYNEQFF. CDR3 nucleotide sequence: TGTGCCAGCAGTCCGACCGTACCCCTATACAATGAGCAGTTCTTC.

The V call is TRBV4-2, the J call TRBJ2-2; a possible D gene is TRBD2 (5 bases). The germline gives CDR1 LGHNA, CDR2 YNFKEQ. This CDR3 has 16 amino acids. V was trimmed by 4 bases and J by 3 bases, leaving 15 bases between them. DNA of the CDR3: TGTGCCAGCAGCCCCCAGTTGGGAGTGGACACCGGGGAGCTGTTTTTT. Translated: CASSPQLGVDTGELFF.